These 6 T cell receptor beta chains were sequenced from one sample in a study of graft-versus-host responses after intestinal transplantation. No antigen has been identified for these receptors. The repertoire was sequenced with immunoSEQ multiplex PCR; TCRdb's copy has only in-frame clones and lacks some. The sample lists around 100,000 clones; more than 85% were seen once. The source was unstimulated CD8+ T cells sorted from spleen or lymph node cells, collected before transplant. The receptors derive from a human donor who was the organ donor for an intestinal transplant.

The chain has TRBV19 and TRBJ2-1; unclear D gene. Germline loops: CDR1 LNHDA, CDR2 SQIVND (reference sequence). The V end was cut by 5 bases, the J end by 0 bases, with 11 bases between. The CDR3 contains 15 residues. The CDR3 nucleotides are TGTGCCAGTAGTGCGGTCTGGGCCTCCTACAATGAGCAGTTCTTC. Residues: CASSAVWASYNEQFF.

Of note for this clone: One end of the junction fails to match germline, which may point to a read error. The same CDR3 is also encoded by other DNA sequences in this sample. CDR3: CASRFTDTQYF. The CDR3 coding sequence is TGCGCCAGCAGATTCACAGATACGCAGTATTTT. This chain joins TRBV7-2 and TRBJ2-3; D is unresolved. This CDR3 is 11 amino acids long. Germline CDR1 and CDR2: SGHTA and FQGNSA.

J is TRBJ1-1 and V is TRBV5-5; 9 bases fit TRBD1. Unmatched junction bases numbered 11, after V lost 4 bases and J lost 4 bases. The germline V gene has CDR1 SGHKS and CDR2 YYEKEE (reference sequence). This CDR3 is 16 amino acids long. The CDR3 region has the DNA TGTGCCAGCAGCCCGCCGGACAGGGGCAGGGGCACTGAAGCTTTCTTT. Translating gives CASSPPDRGRGTEAFF.

The chain has TRBV10-2 and TRBJ2-2; TRBD2 agrees at 9 bases. V trimming: 10 bases; J trimming: 0 bases; junction bases outside the gene matches: 12. This CDR3 is 17 amino acids long. Germline assignment: CDR1 WSHSY and CDR2 SAAADI. The CDR3 is CATDDGTSSANTGELFF. The CDR3 bases are TGCGCCACCGACGACGGGACTAGCAGCGCGAACACCGGGGAGCTGTTTTTT.

This sequence joins TRBV16 and TRBJ2-7, with 7 bases fitting TRBD2. Per the germline V gene, CDR1 is KGHSY and CDR2 is FQNENV. The CDR3 runs to 17 residues. Trimming at V came to 6 bases and at J to 3 bases, leaving 17 bases not matched to a gene. This CDR3 is CASSRTAAGVTYYEQYF. The CDR3 region has the DNA TGTGCCAGCAGTCGGACGGCGGCGGGAGTGACCTACTACGAGCAGTACTTC.

The count of this clone is one. The V gene is TRBV5-1, the J gene TRBJ2-7; 9 bases fit TRBD2. The CDR3 is 18 amino acids. The V gene end was trimmed by 0 bases and the J gene end by 5 bases; junction bases not matched to a gene: 15. The germline V gene has CDR1 SGHRS and CDR2 YFSETQ. The CDR3 sequence: CASSLAESLWTSVHEQYF. CDR3 bases: TGCGCCAGCAGCTTGGCCGAGTCTTTGTGGACTAGCGTACACGAGCAGTACTTC.